The T cell receptor beta chain described here comes from a study of spatial heterogeneity in lung cancer. There are 14 residues in the CDR3. J lost 8 bases, V lost 0 bases, and 7 bases had no gene match. Germline CDR1 and CDR2: SQVTM and ANQGSEA. TCRdb reprocessed the 5' RACE reads via MiXCR and lists one record per CDR3 protein. The sample carries tens of thousands of distinct CDR3 sequences, about 11% recorded once. Time point noted: sample taken at primary tumor resection. Sequencing was performed on whole RNA extracted from tumor and nontumor lung tissue, or from frozen PBMC, and the material was left unsorted.

This sequence originates from a female donor with early-stage non-small cell lung cancer. This chain connects TRBV29-1 to TRBJ2-1; 7 positions match TRBD2. This material consisted of PBMCs, taken at surgery. The CDR3 spells CSVEERGRGDEQFF. The CDR3 DNA reads TGCAGCGTTGAAGAGCGGGGGAGAGGCGATGAGCAGTTCTTC.